Below, one T cell receptor (beta chain) is given with its context. As yet, its antigen is unknown. This CDR3 has 11 amino acids. Looked up from germline, CDR1 is DFQATT and CDR2 is SNEGSKA (reference sequence). Between the trimmed V and J ends, which lost 5 bases and 5 bases, there was a span of 9 bases. This entry comes from a study of beta chain features in type 1 diabetes. Every participating donor gave one draw, a heparinised blood sample averaging roughly 100 mL. Study results and limitations: Shorter templates might be favored by PCR, equally in patients and controls.

Expressed TCRB transcripts were sequenced because the isolated RNA had all been reverse transcribed beforehand. Assay used: immunoSEQ multiplex PCR; TCRdb lists only in-frame clones, some missing. The sample includes about 150,000 clones, under 60% seen only once; the top ten take around 0.43%. The V and J genes are TRBV20-1 and TRBJ2-5; D remains unclear. The specimen was Tregs from blood. This sequence was found in a man in his late teens or twenties in good health. The CDR3 region is CSAGPSETQYF. The CDR3 bases are TGCAGTGCTGGGCCTTCGGAGACCCAGTACTTC.